This TCR beta chain was recorded in a study of cytomegalovirus exposure and HLA in healthy donors. TCRdb's copy holds only in-frame clones and misses some; the assay was immunoSEQ multiplex PCR. This sample carries roughly 350,000 clones, 80% to 90% of them seen once, and the ten largest clones take 0.65% to 0.85%. Note on this clone: What it binds is not known.

Whole-study findings and limits: In vitro assays verified that three CMV-associated chains recognized CMV antigens specifically.

The CDR3 is made up of 18 amino acids. V lost 3 bases, J lost 1 base, and 9 bases stayed unmatched. CDR1 SNHLY and CDR2 FYNNEI come from the germline V gene. The chain is built from TRBV2 and TRBJ2-5; 12 nucleotides line up with TRBD2. The sequence was collected from a woman aged 18-29 years in good health and CMV-seronegative. The sample consisted of PBMCs. CDR3 region: CASSEPGLAGGSQETQYF. CDR3 sequence (DNA): TGTGCCAGCAGTGAGCCGGGACTAGCGGGCGGTTCCCAAGAGACCCAGTACTTC. The full variable domain, rest sourced from reference TRBV2 and TRBJ2-5, is EPEVTQTPSHQVTQMGQEVILRCVPISNHLYFYWYRQILGQKVEFLVSFYNNEISEKSEIFDDQFSVERPDGSNFTLKIRSTKLEDSAMYFCASSEPGLAGGSQETQYFGPGTRLLVL.